This T cell receptor (beta chain) derives from a study of a mutant IDH1 vaccine in newly diagnosed glioma. Study background: Averaging around 40 years of age, treated patients were roughly 60% male and approximately 40% female. Therapy received beforehand was radiotherapy, temozolomide, or both, with most patients given both.

As for time point: week 23, last vaccination. A 20-mer mutant IDH1 peptide at 300 ug was injected subcutaneously with topical imiquimod. There were new WHO grade 3 or 4 astrocytomas in the donors, and these were IDH1-mutant and ATRX-lost. The method was immunoSEQ multiplex PCR; TCRdb's version includes in-frame clones alone and lacks a portion of them. The sample yields tens of thousands of clones, approximately 85% seen once. Points on this clone: Antigen specificity is unknown.

The source is a woman in her forties or fifties with glioma. Sequencing used PBMCs, obtained from a glioma patient whose treatment included an IDH1 peptide vaccine.

CDR3 in amino acids: CASGGGGNNQPQHF. CDR3 bases: TGTGCTAGTGGTGGAGGGGGGAACAATCAGCCCCAGCATTTT. The rearrangement joins TRBV12-5 to TRBJ1-5, with D perhaps TRBD1 (6 bases). V was clipped by 5 bases and J by 3 bases, with 11 bases between them. The CDR3 runs 14 residues. Germline V gene sequence: CDR1 LGHNT, CDR2 FRNRAP.